What follows are 27 T cell receptor beta chains derived from one specimen sequenced in a study of T cell responses to AZD1222 COVID-19 vaccine. Repertoires were generated with immunoSEQ multiplex PCR, while TCRdb's copy carries only in-frame clones and drops some. The data show under 170,000 clones, 94% seen once. The sample in question was peripheral blood, obtained on day 0 of AZD1222 vaccination. These TCRs come from an adult in good health.

The chain joins TRBV15 to TRBJ1-4; the D is unclear. Trimming left V 2 bases short and J 4 bases short, with 5 bases between. The CDR3 loop spans 13 amino acids. Germline V lookup: CDR1 LNHNV, CDR2 YYDKDF (reference sequence). CDR3 sequence: CATSRQFNEKLFF. DNA of the CDR3: TGTGCCACCAGCAGACAGTTTAATGAAAAACTGTTTTTT.

The chain couples TRBV7-9 to TRBJ1-4; tentative D call: TRBD1 (5 bases). Germline values: CDR1 SEHNR, CDR2 FQNEAQ (reference sequence). The CDR3 has 17 residues. Trimming took 7 bases from V and 5 from J, leaving 23 bases between them. CDR3 nucleotide sequence: TGTGCCAGCACCATGGGGCAGGGAAGCGACTACAATGAAAAACTGTTTTTT. Encoded protein: CASTMGQGSDYNEKLFF.

This chain links TRBV7-9 with TRBJ2-7; D not resolved. The CDR3 has 14 residues. Per the germline V gene, CDR1 is SEHNR and CDR2 is FQNEAQ (reference sequence). Trimming removed 1 base at V and 4 bases at J, with 11 bases between. The CDR3 sequence: CASSLDLTPYEQYV. The CDR3, as DNA: TGTGCCAGCAGCTTAGATCTGACTCCTTACGAGCAGTACGTC.

The chain combines TRBV10-3 with TRBJ1-2; no reliable D call. Germline lookup yields CDR1 ENHRY and CDR2 SYGVKD. V was shortened by 10 bases and J by 4 bases, with 19 bases between the two germline ends. This CDR3 is 14 amino acids long. The CDR3 DNA sequence: TGTGCCACCGCACCGTCCAGCGGTGCCTATGGCTACACCTTC. This gives the protein CATAPSSGAYGYTF.

The chain employs TRBV5-4 and TRBJ1-2, with no clear D. From germline, CDR1 is SGHNT and CDR2 YYREEE (reference sequence). This CDR3 is built from 14 residues. V lost 0 bases to trimming and J lost 2 bases, with 8 bases between them. The CDR3 DNA reads TGTGCCAGCAGCTTGGGGGTTTCAAACTATGGCTACACCTTC. It codes for CASSLGVSNYGYTF.

This chain links TRBV28 with TRBJ2-3, with D perhaps given as TRBD1 or TRBD2 (5 bases each). This CDR3 spans 15 amino acids. Per the germline V gene, CDR1 is MDHEN and CDR2 is SYDVKM. Trimming cost V 8 bases and J 1 base, with 16 bases left between them. CDR3 protein: CASHAPGPGTDTQYF. The CDR3 DNA is TGTGCCAGCCATGCCCCGGGGCCGGGCACAGATACGCAGTATTTT.

V usage is TRBV3-1 (or the pseudogene TRBV3-2) and J usage is TRBJ1-1; a possible D gene is TRBD1 (5 bases). This CDR3 has 18 residues. V was cut by 0 bases and J by 0 bases, with 17 bases left in between. CDR1 LGHDT and CDR2 YNNKEL come from the germline V gene (reference sequence). CDR3 in DNA: TGTGCCAGCAGCCAAGAGGCTCCAGGGTGGAGCATGAACACTGAAGCTTTCTTT. It is translated as CASSQEAPGWSMNTEAFF.

The chain has TRBV5-1 and TRBJ2-3, with 9 positions matching TRBD2. V lost 3 bases to trimming and J lost 3 bases; unmatched junction nucleotides: 11. Germline V lookup: CDR1 SGHRS, CDR2 YFSETQ. The CDR3 has 17 amino acids. CDR3: CASSWNSLAGRTDTQYF. As DNA, the CDR3 is TGCGCCAGCAGCTGGAACTCCCTAGCGGGGAGGACAGATACGCAGTATTTT.

Here the CDR3 reads CASSYRVGNSPLHF. The CDR3 DNA follows: TGTGCCAGCAGTTACAGGGTTGGGAATTCACCCCTCCACTTT. This chain joins TRBV6-5 and TRBJ1-6; D gene uncertain. This CDR3 comprises 14 residues. In germline, CDR1 is MNHEY, CDR2 SVGAGI. V was clipped by 2 bases and J by 7 bases, with 9 bases between them.

The V and J genes are TRBV18 and TRBJ1-4, with D perhaps matching TRBD1 (5 bases). With 2 bases removed from V and 0 bases from J, the gap between germline ends came to 16 bases. Germline CDR1 and CDR2: KGHSH and LQKENI. The CDR3 consists of 18 residues. The CDR3 nucleotides are TGTGCCAGCTCACCAGTATCCGGACACCTTACAACTAATGAAAAACTGTTTTTT. Amino acids: CASSPVSGHLTTNEKLFF.

The CDR3 region is CATSGPSGPPNNEQFF. Here the CDR3 DNA reads TGTGCCACCAGTGGGCCCTCGGGGCCGCCTAACAATGAGCAGTTCTTC. The rearrangement joins TRBV24-1 to TRBJ2-1; perhaps D is TRBD1 or TRBD2 (5 bases each). Trimming took off 5 bases at V and 5 bases at J, with 18 bases between the two ends. The CDR3 loop spans 16 amino acids. Germline V gene data show CDR1 as KGHDR and CDR2 as SFDVKD.

This chain uses TRBV4-1 with TRBJ1-6, with D hard to call. The CDR3 is 14 amino acids. From germline, CDR1 is MGHRA and CDR2 YSYEKL. V was clipped by 3 bases and J by 7 bases, with 10 bases between them. CDR3 loop: CASSHLVRNSPLHF. DNA of the CDR3: TGCGCCAGCAGCCACCTTGTCCGGAATTCACCCCTCCACTTT.

The chain uses TRBV19 and TRBJ1-5; D is possibly TRBD1 (6 bases). This CDR3 has 18 residues. Trimming pared 4 bases from V and 0 bases from J, leaving 19 bases between. The germline CDR1 and CDR2 sequences are LNHDA and SQIVND (reference sequence). CDR3 sequence: CASSTPPRTVFSNQPQHF. CDR3 DNA: TGTGCCAGTAGTACCCCCCCTCGGACAGTATTTAGCAATCAGCCCCAGCATTTT.

V and J are TRBV2 and TRBJ2-7; D is ambiguous. Trimming pared 4 bases from V and 6 bases from J, leaving 16 bases between. The CDR3 is 14 residues long. Germline V gives CDR1 SNHLY, CDR2 FYNNEI. This chain's CDR3 is CASSGDPSTREQYV. The DNA of the CDR3 is TGTGCCAGCAGTGGAGATCCGTCGACGCGCGAGCAGTACGTC.

The chain links TRBV7-9 to TRBJ1-4; D perhaps matches TRBD1 (6 bases). Germline CDR1 SEHNR, CDR2 FQNEAQ (reference sequence). The CDR3 is 16 residues long. Trimming removed 5 bases at V and 4 bases at J, with 17 bases between. The CDR3 DNA reads TGTGCCAGCAGCAACTTAATCCTACAGGGTAATGAAAAACTGTTTTTT. Amino acids: CASSNLILQGNEKLFF.

Here the CDR3 DNA reads TGTGCCAGCAGCTTAGTACAGTCCTCCGCCTATGGCTACACCTTC. Its protein is CASSLVQSSAYGYTF. The chain uses TRBV11-2 and TRBJ1-2; no definite D call. Trimming took 1 base from V and 4 from J, leaving 13 bases between them. This CDR3 is 15 amino acids long. From germline, CDR1 is SGHAT and CDR2 FQNNGV.

This chain connects TRBV3-1 (or the pseudogene TRBV3-2) to TRBJ2-1; TRBD2 is a possible D gene (5 bases). Germline V gives CDR1 LGHDT, CDR2 YNNKEL (reference sequence). CDR3 length: 12 residues. V gave up 2 bases and J gave up 6 bases, with 5 bases separating them. CDR3 bases: TGTGCCAGCAGCCAAAGCGGCAATGAGCAGTTCTTC. Translated, it gives CASSQSGNEQFF.

The chain recombines TRBV18 with TRBJ2-7, with D possibly being TRBD2 (5 bases). Germline V gene lookup returns CDR1 KGHSH and CDR2 LQKENI. Deletions cut 2 bases from V and 0 bases from J, with 8 bases between. The CDR3 length is 14 residues. The CDR3 sequence is CASSPDEGSYEQYV. In DNA, the CDR3 is TGTGCCAGCTCACCAGATGAGGGCTCCTACGAGCAGTACGTC.

V gene TRBV14 combines with J gene TRBJ1-1, with a possible D match to TRBD1 (5 bases). Germline values: CDR1 SGHDN, CDR2 FVKESK. V lost 2 bases and J 1 base, leaving 14 bases between the germline ends. The CDR3 is 16 residues long. This CDR3 reads CASSQTGPLRNTEAFF. CDR3 DNA: TGTGCCAGCAGCCAAACAGGCCCCCTCCGGAACACTGAAGCTTTCTTT.

The V and J genes are TRBV25-1 and TRBJ2-2; D possibly corresponds to TRBD2 (6 bases). This CDR3 has 15 residues. Germline-derived CDR1 and CDR2 are MGHDK and SYGVNS. V gave up 3 bases and J gave up 7 bases, with 15 bases separating them. The CDR3 spells CASSEGLNWSGELFF. CDR3 coding DNA: TGTGCCAGCAGTGAGGGACTTAATTGGAGCGGGGAGCTGTTTTTT.

This chain uses TRBV19 with TRBJ1-6; D gene ambiguous. CDR3 length: 13 residues. Trimming took 6 bases from V and 9 from J, leaving 12 bases between them. The germline V gene encodes CDR1 LNHDA and CDR2 SQIVND (reference sequence). CDR3 sequence reads: CASSGGFSSPLHF. The CDR3, as DNA: TGTGCCAGTAGCGGCGGATTTAGTTCACCCCTCCACTTT.

This sequence joins TRBV5-6 and TRBJ2-1; 12 nucleotides align to TRBD2. The CDR3 contains 19 residues. Per germline, CDR1 SGHDT and CDR2 YYEEEE. With V trimmed by 4 bases and J by 2 bases, 13 bases remained unmatched. The DNA for the CDR3 is TGTGCCAGCAGCCACTTTCTAGCGGGAGGGCCAATCGCCTACAATGAGCAGTTCTTC. Translated, it gives CASSHFLAGGPIAYNEQFF.

The chain is built from TRBV5-1 and TRBJ2-3; the D gene is possibly TRBD2 (5 bases). The CDR3 runs to 14 residues. Trimming shortened V by 1 base and J by 0 bases, and 6 bases separated the two germline ends. The germline V gene has CDR1 SGHRS and CDR2 YFSETQ. The CDR3 bases are TGCGCCAGCAGCTTGACTAGTAGCACAGATACGCAGTATTTT. This sequence encodes CASSLTSSTDTQYF. Variable domain in full (rest from reference TRBV5-1 and TRBJ2-3): KAGVTQTPRYLIKTRGQQVTLSCSPISGHRSVSWYQQTPGQGLQFLFEYFSETQRNKGNFPGRFSGRQFSNSRSEMNVSTLELGDSALYLCASSLTSSTDTQYFGPGTRLTVL.

The chain couples TRBV29-1 to TRBJ1-1; a weak D match, TRBD1 (5 bases). Deletions cut 5 bases from V and 6 bases from J, with 19 bases between. The CDR3 has 14 amino acids. Germline-derived CDR1 and CDR2 are SQVTM and ANQGSEA. CDR3 in amino acids: CSVHGAPVAPEAFF. DNA for the CDR3: TGCAGCGTTCATGGGGCGCCGGTCGCCCCTGAAGCTTTCTTT. The full variable domain, in which reference TRBV29-1 and TRBJ1-1 provide the parts outside the CDR3, is SAVISQKPSRDICQRGTSLTIQCQVDSQVTMMFWYRQQPGQSLTLIATANQGSEATYESGFVIDKFPISRPNLTFSTLTVSNMSPEDSSIYLCSVHGAPVAPEAFFGQGTRLTVV.

The chain employs TRBV3-1 (or the pseudogene TRBV3-2) and TRBJ1-4; D uncertain. Trimming removed 1 base from V and 4 bases from J, with 7 bases in between. Germline assignment: CDR1 LGHDT and CDR2 YNNKEL (reference sequence). This CDR3 spans 14 amino acids. The CDR3 region is CASSQGVYNEKLFF. CDR3 DNA: TGTGCCAGCAGCCAAGGTGTTTATAATGAAAAACTGTTTTTT.

The V call is TRBV4-2, the J call TRBJ1-2; 9 nucleotides match TRBD1. V was pared by 3 bases and J by 7 bases, with 9 bases of the junction left unmatched. There are 15 residues in the CDR3. Germline CDR1 LGHNA, CDR2 YNFKEQ. CDR3 nucleotide sequence: TGTGCCAGCAGCCATAAAACGGGACAGGGAGTTGGCTACACCTTC. Translating it yields CASSHKTGQGVGYTF.

The chain has TRBV12-3 or TRBV12-4 and TRBJ2-5; possible D gene TRBD2, 5 bases. Trimming took off 3 bases at V and 10 bases at J, with 9 bases between the two ends. This CDR3 has 11 amino acids. CDR3 nucleotides: TGTGCCAGCAGTTTCAGAGGGAGCCAGTACTTC. This sequence encodes CASSFRGSQYF.